Listed here are 4 T cell receptor beta chains from one sample, sequenced in a study of blood T cell repertoires in COVID-19. Profiled with immunoSEQ multiplex PCR; TCRdb holds only in-frame clones, not every one. The sample has some 93,000 clones, around 88% seen once; the top ten hold 7% to 7.5%. Sequencing input: peripheral blood. The origin of the receptors is a man aged 55 to 69 with acute or convalescent COVID-19.

CDR3 region: CASSSQGPGELFF. The CDR3, as DNA: TGCGCCAGCAGCTCACAGGGCCCCGGGGAGCTGTTTTTT. The V and J genes are TRBV5-1 and TRBJ2-2, with D perhaps TRBD1 (6 bases). Per the germline V gene, CDR1 is SGHRS and CDR2 is YFSETQ. The CDR3 spans 13 residues. Trimming left V 3 bases short and J 6 bases short, with 9 bases between.

V is TRBV3-1 (or the pseudogene TRBV3-2) and J is TRBJ2-3, with TRBD1 matching 9 bases. Trimming cost V 3 bases and J 11 bases; bases outside gene matches: 6. Germline CDR1 LGHDT, CDR2 YNNKEL (reference sequence). The CDR3 spans 13 residues. The CDR3 spells CASSHDNRGRQYF. DNA of the CDR3: TGTGCCAGCAGCCACGATAACAGGGGGCGGCAGTATTTT.

The chain carries TRBV30 and TRBJ2-3; 9 bases fit TRBD2. CDR1 and CDR2 (germline): GTSNPN, SVGIG (reference sequence). The CDR3 runs to 15 residues. V gave up 5 bases and J gave up 5 bases; unmatched junction bases: 11. CDR3 DNA sequence: TGTGCCTGGTCTCGTATAGCGGGAGAAGGAGATACGCAGTATTTT. It translates to CAWSRIAGEGDTQYF. The full variable domain, with the rest looked up from reference TRBV30 and TRBJ2-3, is SQTIHQWPATLVQPVGSPLSLECTVEGTSNPNLYWYRQAAGRGLQLLFYSVGIGQISSEVPQNLSASRPQDRQFILSSKKLLLSDSGFYLCAWSRIAGEGDTQYFGPGTRLTVL.

The chain is built from TRBV4-3 and TRBJ2-1, with unresolved D. Trimming removed 0 bases from V and 6 bases from J, with 9 bases in between. CDR1 is LGHNA, CDR2 YSLEER, per germline. The CDR3 loop spans 14 amino acids. The CDR3 coding sequence is TGCGCCAGCAGCCAAGATGTCGTTTCCAATGAGCAGTTCTTC. It encodes CASSQDVVSNEQFF.